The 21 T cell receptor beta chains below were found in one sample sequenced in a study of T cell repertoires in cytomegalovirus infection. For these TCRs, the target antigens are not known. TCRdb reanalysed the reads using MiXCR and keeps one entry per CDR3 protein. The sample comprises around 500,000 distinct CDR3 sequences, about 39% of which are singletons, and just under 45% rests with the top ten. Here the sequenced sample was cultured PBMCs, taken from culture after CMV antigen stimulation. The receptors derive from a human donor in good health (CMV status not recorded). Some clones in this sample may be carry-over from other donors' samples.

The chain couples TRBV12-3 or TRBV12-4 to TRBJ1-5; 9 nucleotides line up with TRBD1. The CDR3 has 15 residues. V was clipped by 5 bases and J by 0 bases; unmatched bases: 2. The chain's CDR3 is CASSMGQGSNQPQHF. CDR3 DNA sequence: TGTGCCAGCAGTATGGGACAGGGTAGCAATCAGCCCCAGCATTTT.

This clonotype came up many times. The CDR3 reads CASSWGTGMADTQYF. Written as DNA, the CDR3 is TGTGCCAGCAGTTGGGGGACAGGGATGGCAGATACGCAGTATTTT. The gene calls are TRBV12-3 or TRBV12-4 and TRBJ2-3; 9 bases map to TRBD1. The CDR3 totals 15 residues. V lost 4 bases to trimming and J lost 4 bases; unmatched junction nucleotides: 6.

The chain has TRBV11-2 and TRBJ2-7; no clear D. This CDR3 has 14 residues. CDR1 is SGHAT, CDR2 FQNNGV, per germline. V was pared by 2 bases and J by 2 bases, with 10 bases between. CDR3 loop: CASSLHAFTYEQYF. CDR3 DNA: TGTGCCAGCAGCTTACACGCATTCACCTACGAGCAGTACTTC.

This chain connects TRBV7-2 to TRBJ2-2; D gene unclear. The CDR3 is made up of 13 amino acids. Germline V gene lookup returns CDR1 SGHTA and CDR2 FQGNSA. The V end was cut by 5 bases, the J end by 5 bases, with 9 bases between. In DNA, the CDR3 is TGTGCCAGCAGCAACAGAGTAACCGGGGAGCTGTTTTTT. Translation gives CASSNRVTGELFF.

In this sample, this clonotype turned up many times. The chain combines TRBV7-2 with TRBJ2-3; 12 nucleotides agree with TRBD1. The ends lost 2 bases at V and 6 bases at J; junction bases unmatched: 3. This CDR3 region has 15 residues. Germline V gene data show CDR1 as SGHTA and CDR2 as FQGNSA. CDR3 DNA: TGTGCCAGCAGCTTATTGGGACAGGGGGCCGATACGCAGTATTTT. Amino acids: CASSLLGQGADTQYF.

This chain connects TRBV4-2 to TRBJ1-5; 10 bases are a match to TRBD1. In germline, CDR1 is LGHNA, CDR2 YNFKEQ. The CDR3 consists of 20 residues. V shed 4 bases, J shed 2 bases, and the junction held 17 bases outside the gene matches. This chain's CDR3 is CASSPGSGTGAGLGNQPQHF. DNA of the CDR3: TGTGCCAGCAGCCCAGGCAGTGGGACAGGGGCGGGTTTAGGCAATCAGCCCCAGCATTTT.

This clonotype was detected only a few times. CDR3 sequence (DNA): TGTGCCAGCAGCCGCGGCAGGATAATAGCGGGGGCCCAGCATTTT. Amino acids: CASSRGRIIAGAQHF. The chain has TRBV12-3 or TRBV12-4 and TRBJ1-5; D is perhaps TRBD1 (5 bases). V lost 6 bases, J lost 11 bases, and 23 bases lay in between. This CDR3 contains 15 residues.

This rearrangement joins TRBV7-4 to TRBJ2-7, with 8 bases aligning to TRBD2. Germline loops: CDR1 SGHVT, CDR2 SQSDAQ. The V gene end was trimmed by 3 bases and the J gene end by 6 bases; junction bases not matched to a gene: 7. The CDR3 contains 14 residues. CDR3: CASSFSGGRSEQYF. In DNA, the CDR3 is TGTGCCAGCAGCTTTTCGGGCGGGAGGTCCGAGCAGTACTTC.

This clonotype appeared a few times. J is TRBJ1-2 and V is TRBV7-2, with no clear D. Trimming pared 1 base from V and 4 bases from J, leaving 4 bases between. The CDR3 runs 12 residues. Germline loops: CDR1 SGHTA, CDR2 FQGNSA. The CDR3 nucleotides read TGTGCCAGCAGCTTAGACCCCTATGGCTACACCTTC. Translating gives CASSLDPYGYTF.

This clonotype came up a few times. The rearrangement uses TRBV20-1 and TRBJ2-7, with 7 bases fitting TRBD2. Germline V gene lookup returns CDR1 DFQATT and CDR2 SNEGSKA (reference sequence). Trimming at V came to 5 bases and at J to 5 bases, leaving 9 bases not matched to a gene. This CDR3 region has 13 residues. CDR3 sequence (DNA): TGCAGTGCTCCGGGAATGGGGGGGGACGAGCAGTACTTC. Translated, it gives CSAPGMGGDEQYF.

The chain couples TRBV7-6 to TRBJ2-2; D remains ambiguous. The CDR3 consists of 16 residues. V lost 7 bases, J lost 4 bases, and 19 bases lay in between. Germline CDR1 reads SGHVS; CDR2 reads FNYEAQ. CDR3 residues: CASTAIVAVGTGELFF. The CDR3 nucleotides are TGTGCCAGCACCGCCATCGTCGCGGTCGGCACCGGGGAGCTGTTTTTT.

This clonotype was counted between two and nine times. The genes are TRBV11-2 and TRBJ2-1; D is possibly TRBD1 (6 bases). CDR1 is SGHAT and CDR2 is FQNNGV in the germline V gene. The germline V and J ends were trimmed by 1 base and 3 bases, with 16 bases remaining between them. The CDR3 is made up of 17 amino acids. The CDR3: CASSLGGQARNYNEQFF. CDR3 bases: TGTGCCAGCAGCTTAGGGGGGCAGGCACGAAACTACAATGAGCAGTTCTTC.

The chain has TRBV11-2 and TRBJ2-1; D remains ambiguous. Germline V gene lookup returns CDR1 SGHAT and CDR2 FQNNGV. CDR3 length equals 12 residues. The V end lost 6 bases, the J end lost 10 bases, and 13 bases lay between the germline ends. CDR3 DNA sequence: TGTGCCAGCAGTAGCTTTGGGGTCGAGCAGTTCTTC. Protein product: CASSSFGVEQFF.

CDR3 nucleotides: TGTGCCAGCAGCTTACATCGGGCTAGCGGGAGGCCCGGGGAGCTGTTTTTT. This sequence encodes CASSLHRASGRPGELFF. The genes are TRBV7-8 and TRBJ2-2; 11 positions agree with TRBD2. J was trimmed by 6 bases and V by 2 bases; bases with no gene match: 8. Germline CDR1 reads SGHVS; CDR2 reads FQNEAQ. The CDR3 loop spans 17 amino acids.

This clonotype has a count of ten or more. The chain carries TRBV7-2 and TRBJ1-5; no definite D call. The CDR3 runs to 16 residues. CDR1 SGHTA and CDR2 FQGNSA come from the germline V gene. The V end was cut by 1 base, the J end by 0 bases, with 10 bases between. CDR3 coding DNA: TGTGCCAGCAGCTTAGGGTGGCAGAGTAGCAATCAGCCCCAGCATTTT. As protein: CASSLGWQSSNQPQHF.

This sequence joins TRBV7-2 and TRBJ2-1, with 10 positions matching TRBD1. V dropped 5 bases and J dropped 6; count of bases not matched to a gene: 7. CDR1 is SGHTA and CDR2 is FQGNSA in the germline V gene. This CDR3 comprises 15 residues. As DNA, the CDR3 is TGTGCCAGCAGCGCCGGACAGGGGGGGGCCAATGAGCAGTTCTTC. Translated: CASSAGQGGANEQFF.

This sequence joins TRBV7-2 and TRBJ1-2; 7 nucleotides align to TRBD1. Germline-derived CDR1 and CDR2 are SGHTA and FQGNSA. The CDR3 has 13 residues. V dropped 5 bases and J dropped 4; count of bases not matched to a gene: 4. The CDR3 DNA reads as TGTGCCAGCAGCCAACAGGGGATCTATGGCTACACCTTC. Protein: CASSQQGIYGYTF. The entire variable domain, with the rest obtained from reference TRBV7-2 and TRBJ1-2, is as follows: GAGVSQSPSNKVTEKGKDVELRCDPISGHTALYWYRQSLGQGLEFLIYFQGNSAPDKSGLPSDRFSAERTGGSVSTLTIQRTQQEDSAVYLCASSQQGIYGYTFGSGTRLTVV.

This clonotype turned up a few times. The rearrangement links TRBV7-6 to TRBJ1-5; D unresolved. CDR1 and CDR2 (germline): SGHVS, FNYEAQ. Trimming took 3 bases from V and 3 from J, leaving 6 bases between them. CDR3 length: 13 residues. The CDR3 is CASSFAPNQPQHF. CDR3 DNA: TGTGCCAGCAGCTTTGCCCCCAATCAGCCCCAGCATTTT. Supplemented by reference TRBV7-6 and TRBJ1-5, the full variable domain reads GAGVSQSPRYKVTKRGQDVALRCDPISGHVSLYWYRQALGQGPEFLTYFNYEAQQDKSGLPNDRFSAERPEGSISTLTIQRTEQRDSAMYRCASSFAPNQPQHFGDGTRLSIL.

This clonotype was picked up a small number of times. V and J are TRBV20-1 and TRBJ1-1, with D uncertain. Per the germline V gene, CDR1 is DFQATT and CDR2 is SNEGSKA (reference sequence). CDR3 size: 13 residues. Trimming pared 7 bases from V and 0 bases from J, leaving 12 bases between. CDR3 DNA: TGCAGTGGCTCGAGAGGCCTGAACACTGAAGCTTTCTTT. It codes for CSGSRGLNTEAFF.

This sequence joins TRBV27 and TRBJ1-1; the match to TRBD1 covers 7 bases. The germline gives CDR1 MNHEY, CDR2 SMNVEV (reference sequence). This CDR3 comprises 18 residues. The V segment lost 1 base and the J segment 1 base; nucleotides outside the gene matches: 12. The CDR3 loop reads CASSLYGPSRGGNTEAFF. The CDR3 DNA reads TGTGCCAGCAGTTTATATGGGCCATCCAGGGGGGGGAACACTGAAGCTTTCTTT.

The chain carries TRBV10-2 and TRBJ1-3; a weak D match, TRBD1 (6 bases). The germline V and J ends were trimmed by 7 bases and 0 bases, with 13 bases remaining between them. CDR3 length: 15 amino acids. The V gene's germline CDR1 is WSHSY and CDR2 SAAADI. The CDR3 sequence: CASIPGAISGNTIYF. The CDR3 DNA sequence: TGCGCCAGCATCCCAGGGGCCATCTCTGGAAACACCATATATTTT.